These 22 T cell receptor beta chains originate from one sample sequenced in a study of Graves' ophthalmopathy and Graves' hyperthyroidism. From RNA, the CDR3 regions of TCR beta chains were amplified and sequenced. The library came from an HTBI-primed first-round RT-PCR and a second-round multiplex PCR. Each CDR3 protein is one row after TCRdb ran MiXCR on the multiplex PCR reads. The data contain over 450,000 distinct CDR3 sequences, approximately 15% of them singletons. Sample: blood. The source of these receptors is a woman in her twenties or thirties with Graves' ophthalmopathy.

The V call is TRBV20-1, the J call TRBJ2-7; the D is unclear. The CDR3 is 13 amino acids. The ends were cut back, 5 bases at V and 0 bases at J, with 11 bases in the middle. Per germline, CDR1 DFQATT and CDR2 SNEGSKA (reference sequence). For the CDR3, the DNA is TGCAGTGCTCCCGACGTTATCTCCTACGAGCAGTACTTC. It yields the protein CSAPDVISYEQYF.

This clonotype was detected many times. The rearrangement links TRBV10-3 to TRBJ1-6, with 7 bases matching TRBD1. The CDR3 runs to 16 residues. Germline CDR1 ENHRY, CDR2 SYGVKD. With V trimmed by 0 bases and J by 4 bases, 3 bases remained unmatched. CDR3 loop: CAISESSTGYNSPLHF. In nucleotides, the CDR3 is TGTGCCATCAGTGAGTCCTCGACAGGGTATAATTCACCCCTCCACTTT.

This clonotype was seen at least ten times. The chain joins TRBV29-1 to TRBJ2-5, with D unclear. V lost 1 base and J lost 1, with 7 bases in between. The germline V gene has CDR1 SQVTM and CDR2 ANQGSEA. The CDR3 extends over 13 amino acids. CDR3 loop: CSVEGAVQETQYF. In nucleotides, the CDR3 is TGCAGCGTTGAAGGGGCAGTCCAAGAGACCCAGTACTTC.

This clonotype was recorded at least ten times. This sequence joins TRBV27 and TRBJ2-5, with 8 bases fitting TRBD1. Germline-derived CDR1 and CDR2 are MNHEY and SMNVEV (reference sequence). CDR3 length: 16 residues. The V segment lost 6 bases and the J segment 2 bases; nucleotides outside the gene matches: 11. CDR3 in amino acids: CASSLRPDRGQETQYF. CDR3 bases: TGTGCCAGCAGCCTTAGACCTGACAGGGGACAAGAGACCCAGTACTTC.

The sample holds many counts of this clonotype. This chain joins TRBV28 and TRBJ1-2; maybe TRBD1 (5 bases). Deletions cut 5 bases from V and 4 bases from J, with 14 bases between. The CDR3 spans 14 residues. The V gene's germline CDR1 is MDHEN and CDR2 SYDVKM. CDR3 bases: TGTGCCAGCAGTAATACCGGGACGGTCTATGGCTACACCTTC. Translation: CASSNTGTVYGYTF.

This clonotype was counted many times. The CDR3 DNA follows: TGTGCCAGCAGTGAAACGGTCGCGGCTGAAGCTTTCTTT. Encoded protein: CASSETVAAEAFF. V gene TRBV2 combines with J gene TRBJ1-1, with D unresolved. Germline lookup yields CDR1 SNHLY and CDR2 FYNNEI. V shed 2 bases and J shed 6 bases, with 10 bases lying between them. The CDR3 totals 13 residues.

There are many counts of this clonotype. J is TRBJ1-2 and V is TRBV29-1; no firm D call. The V end lost 7 bases, the J end lost 0 bases, and 18 bases lay between the germline ends. This CDR3 is built from 15 residues. Per the germline V gene, CDR1 is SQVTM and CDR2 is ANQGSEA. This CDR3 is CSALPGGRTNYGYTF. The CDR3 DNA follows: TGCAGCGCCCTACCCGGAGGGCGTACTAACTATGGCTACACCTTC.

The chain joins TRBV28 to TRBJ2-7; D is undetermined. The germline V gene encodes CDR1 MDHEN and CDR2 SYDVKM. The CDR3 contains 15 residues. V lost 6 bases to trimming and J lost 7 bases, with 22 bases between them. The CDR3 loop reads CASSPPHSTSREQYF. The CDR3 DNA reads TGTGCCAGCAGCCCTCCCCACAGTACTTCCAGGGAGCAGTACTTC.

This clonotype has ten or more counts. The chain is built from TRBV28 and TRBJ2-7, with D hard to call. The germline gives CDR1 MDHEN, CDR2 SYDVKM. V was trimmed by 2 bases and J by 3 bases, leaving 8 bases between them. The CDR3 runs to 13 residues. CDR3 DNA sequence: TGTGCCAGCAGTTTAGTCCCCCGCTACGAGCAGTACTTC. Protein product: CASSLVPRYEQYF.

This clonotype was seen repeatedly, ten times or more. Here the CDR3 DNA reads TGTGCCAGCAGTTCCGGGGGACAGGGGGCGCGGGGGACCCAGTACTTC. Translating gives CASSSGGQGARGTQYF. V usage is TRBV28 and J usage is TRBJ2-5, with 12 nucleotides matching TRBD1. The CDR3 sequence is 16 residues long. V was clipped by 4 bases and J by 7 bases; unmatched bases: 10. Germline V gene sequence: CDR1 MDHEN, CDR2 SYDVKM. Together with reference TRBV28 and TRBJ2-5, the CDR3 gives the full variable domain: DVKVTQSSRYLVKRTGEKVFLECVQDMDHENMFWYRQDPGLGLRLIYFSYDVKMKEKGDIPEGYSVSREKKERFSLILESASTNQTSMYLCASSSGGQGARGTQYFGPGTRLLVL.

The chain uses TRBV5-1 and TRBJ1-3; D is possibly TRBD1 (5 bases). V lost 3 bases, J lost 0 bases, and 13 bases lay in between. CDR3 length: 16 residues. Germline CDR1 SGHRS, CDR2 YFSETQ. The CDR3 loop is CASSYGTSHSGNTIYF. The CDR3 nucleotides are TGCGCCAGCAGCTACGGGACGTCGCACTCTGGAAACACCATATATTTT.

This clonotype appeared a few times. The chain links TRBV6-1 to TRBJ1-3, with no clear D. Germline V gives CDR1 MNHNS, CDR2 SASEGT. This CDR3 is built from 14 residues. V dropped 6 bases and J dropped 0 bases, with 9 bases sitting between them. This CDR3 is CASSSRFSGNTIYF. Here the CDR3 DNA reads TGTGCCAGCAGCTCCAGGTTCTCTGGAAACACCATATATTTT.

This clonotype has a count of ten or more. The chain has TRBV5-6 and TRBJ1-1, with a possible D match to TRBD1 (5 bases). This CDR3 contains 14 residues. V dropped 1 base and J dropped 1 base, with 8 bases sitting between them. Germline CDR1 and CDR2: SGHDT and YYEEEE. CDR3 in DNA: TGTGCCAGCAGCTTGCCAGGGCCGAACACTGAAGCTTTCTTT. Translated: CASSLPGPNTEAFF.

The gene calls are TRBV3-1 and TRBJ2-2, with D maybe TRBD1 (6 bases). V lost 4 bases, J lost 4 bases, and 10 bases lay in between. In germline, CDR1 is LGHDT, CDR2 YNNKEL (reference sequence). The length of the CDR3 is 14 residues. In DNA form, the CDR3 reads TGTGCCAGCAGCCTTACGACAGGCACCGGGGAGCTGTTTTTT. Translating gives CASSLTTGTGELFF.

There are many counts of this clonotype. The CDR3 spells CSATRLAEYQETQYF. In DNA form, the CDR3 reads TGCAGTGCTACCCGACTAGCCGAGTACCAAGAGACCCAGTACTTC. The gene calls are TRBV20-1 and TRBJ2-5, with 7 bases matching TRBD2. Germline V gene lookup returns CDR1 DFQATT and CDR2 SNEGSKA (reference sequence). The J segment lost 0 bases and the V segment lost 4 bases, leaving 8 bases of the junction unmatched. The CDR3 extends over 15 amino acids.

This clonotype was counted only a few times. This chain connects TRBV7-2 to TRBJ2-5; 7 bases map to TRBD2. The CDR3 totals 12 residues. Germline V CDR1 and CDR2: SGHTA, FQGNSA. The V gene end was trimmed by 1 base and the J gene end by 10 bases; junction bases not matched to a gene: 3. The CDR3 region has the DNA TGTGCCAGCAGCTTAGACTCTAGCGGCCAGTACTTC. Residues: CASSLDSSGQYF.

The table lists this clonotype with a count of one. V is TRBV7-6 and J is TRBJ2-7; either TRBD1 or TRBD2 may fit D (6 bases each). CDR3 length: 16 residues. The V and J ends lost 5 bases and 2 bases respectively, with 19 bases between them. CDR1 SGHVS and CDR2 FNYEAQ come from the germline V gene. CDR3 region: CASSHAGWGPTYEQYF. CDR3 bases: TGTGCCAGCAGCCATGCGGGGTGGGGGCCTACCTACGAGCAGTACTTC.

The CDR3 DNA is TGCGCCAGCAGACACACAGGTTTAAGCAATCAGCCCCAGCATTTT. Amino acid sequence: CASRHTGLSNQPQHF. The J gene is TRBJ1-5, the V gene TRBV4-1; TRBD1 is a possible D gene (5 bases). Per the germline V gene, CDR1 is MGHRA and CDR2 is YSYEKL. The CDR3 is made up of 15 amino acids. V was clipped by 6 bases and J by 1 base, with 13 bases between them.

V and J are TRBV28 and TRBJ2-7, with D hard to call. Looked up from germline, CDR1 is MDHEN and CDR2 is SYDVKM. Between the trimmed V and J ends, which lost 3 bases and 6 bases, there was a span of 3 bases. The CDR3 covers 10 residues. DNA for the CDR3: TGTGCCAGCAGTTTGACCGAGCAGTACTTC. This translates into CASSLTEQYF.

The table lists this clonotype with many counts. The chain couples TRBV27 to TRBJ2-6; D remains ambiguous. This CDR3 is 17 amino acids long. Germline CDR1 MNHEY, CDR2 SMNVEV (reference sequence). Trimming removed 4 bases from V and 0 bases from J, with 13 bases in between. In DNA, the CDR3 is TGTGCCAGCAGTTACACGTTCATGAGCTCTGGGGCCAACGTCCTGACTTTC. This sequence encodes CASSYTFMSSGANVLTF.

The sample holds many counts of this clonotype. CDR3 amino acids: CAIQGRENEQYF. The CDR3 region has the DNA TGTGCCATACAGGGACGGGAGAACGAGCAGTACTTC. V usage is TRBV28 and J usage is TRBJ2-7, with D perhaps assigned TRBD1 or TRBD2 (6 bases each). The ends were cut back, 10 bases at V and 5 bases at J, with 15 bases in the middle. The CDR3 contains 12 residues. Germline CDR1 reads MDHEN; CDR2 reads SYDVKM.

This clonotype was recorded many times. The V gene is TRBV6-5, the J gene TRBJ2-2, with TRBD2 as a possible D gene (6 bases). The V gene lost 0 bases and the J gene lost 4 bases, with 15 bases spanning the gap. This CDR3 has 17 amino acids. Germline V gives CDR1 MNHEY, CDR2 SVGAGI. CDR3 DNA sequence: TGTGCCAGCAGTTACTCGGGTCGGGGAGGCCCCACCGGGGAGCTGTTTTTT. Protein product: CASSYSGRGGPTGELFF.